This entry lists 3 T cell receptor beta chains sequenced from one sample in a study of shared clonotypes between healthy human individuals. Data came from immunoSEQ multiplex PCR; TCRdb stores just in-frame clones and leaves some out. The table includes about 1 million clones, 75% detected once. The sample comprised memory CD4+ T cells sorted from blood. Subset denoted: CD45RA-negative fraction. These receptors came from a man aged 18 to 30 in good health.

The CDR3 DNA reads as TGCGCCAGCAGCTTGGCCATGTCAGGGCGGGGGAACACTGAAGCTTTCTTT. Translation: CASSLAMSGRGNTEAFF. J is TRBJ1-1 and V is TRBV5-1, with D possibly being TRBD1 (5 bases). The V end was cut by 0 bases, the J end by 1 base, with 16 bases between. The CDR3 loop spans 17 amino acids. The germline CDR1 and CDR2 sequences are SGHRS and YFSETQ.

This clone has only a few counts. The J gene is TRBJ1-1, the V gene TRBV28; TRBD1 might be the D (6 bases). V shed 5 bases and J shed 6 bases, with 7 bases lying between them. The V gene's germline CDR1 is MDHEN and CDR2 SYDVKM. The length of the CDR3 is 11 residues. The CDR3 reads CASSRQAEAFF. Written as DNA, the CDR3 is TGTGCCAGCAGTAGACAGGCTGAAGCTTTCTTT.

V is TRBV5-4 and J is TRBJ2-3; 7 nucleotides agree with TRBD2. The CDR3 covers 15 residues. V shed 5 bases, J shed 2 bases, and the junction held 8 bases outside the gene matches. CDR1 SGHNT and CDR2 YYREEE come from the germline V gene (reference sequence). CDR3 bases: TGTGCCAGCAGTTCCGAGGGAGGGGCCACAGATACGCAGTATTTT. As protein: CASSSEGGATDTQYF.